This T cell receptor beta chain emerged from a study of vaccination and CD4 T cells after COVID-19. In this sample, this clonotype turned up a few times. Its specificity is unknown. The length of the CDR3 is 13 residues. CDR1 and CDR2 from the germline V gene are SGHTA and FQGNSA. V lost 3 bases and J lost 7, with 12 bases in between. The treatment: roughly 11-day PBMC culture with coronavirus spike peptide pools or control peptides (ViraFEST assay). PBMCs were cultured at fewer than 2.5 million per well with around 9.5 IU/ml IL-2 and around 10 ug/ml peptide pools. Oncomine TCR Beta short-read sequencing was applied to DNA from cultured CD4+ T cells. One entry per CDR3 protein, called by TCRdb with MiXCR from the PCR reads. The top ten clones hold less than 25% of a sample with about 23,000 distinct CDR3 sequences, about 67% of them seen once.

The sample here was CD4+ T cells from blood, cultured in vitro, taken after SARS-CoV-2 vaccination. This chain uses TRBV7-2 with TRBJ2-5; perhaps D is TRBD1 or TRBD2 (5 bases each). The clonotype comes from a human donor who received a COVID-19 vaccine. The CDR3 region has the DNA TGTGCCAGCAGCTTCTCCGGGACCGGGACCCAGTACTTC. Protein product: CASSFSGTGTQYF.